The clone carrying this T cell receptor beta chain is a singleton in its sample. This record comes from a study of shared clonotypes between healthy human individuals. The method was immunoSEQ multiplex PCR; TCRdb's version includes in-frame clones alone and lacks a portion of them. Of around 1,900,000 clones detected, 93% appear once; the ten largest clones hold 1.5% to 2%. The naive CD8 subset, CD45RO-negative cells positively selected for CCR7, excluded terminally differentiated effector memory CD45RA+ cells. In germline, CDR1 is ENHRY, CDR2 SYGVKD. V dropped 2 bases and J dropped 0 bases, with 14 bases sitting between them. This CDR3 spans 18 amino acids.

The chain couples TRBV10-3 to TRBJ2-6; perhaps D is TRBD1 or TRBD2 (5 bases each). This TCR was recovered from a man aged 18 to 35 in good health. Some clones in this sample may be carry-over from other donors' samples. The sequenced material came from naive CD8+ T cells from PBMCs. CDR3 protein: CAISEIRDVRSGANVLTF. CDR3 DNA sequence: TGTGCCATCAGTGAGATCCGGGACGTACGCTCTGGGGCCAACGTCCTGACTTTC.